The next 10 T cell receptor beta chains were all read from a single sample in a study of T cells in Graves' hyperthyroidism and ophthalmopathy. Template material for amplifying TCR beta CDR3 regions consisted of RNA transcripts. TCR CDR3 regions were first amplified by RT-PCR with HTBI primers. TCRdb called the multiplex PCR reads again in MiXCR, with one record for every CDR3 protein. Seen here are about 600,000 distinct CDR3 sequences, approximately 15% observed once, and the top ten hold more than 6%. Input material: blood. These receptors originate from a young woman with Graves' ophthalmopathy.

This clonotype has at least ten counts. J is TRBJ2-5 and V is TRBV7-6, with D unclear. Germline assignment: CDR1 SGHVS and CDR2 FNYEAQ. Trimming removed 4 bases from V and 1 base from J, with 13 bases in between. There are 15 residues in the CDR3. The DNA of the CDR3 is TGTGCCAGCAGCTCTGAGACTGATATCCAAGAGACCCAGTACTTC. It is translated as CASSSETDIQETQYF.

This clonotype was seen a handful of times. The chain recombines TRBV7-6 with TRBJ2-1; a weak D match, TRBD1 (6 bases). Trimming cost V 3 bases and J 8 bases, with 17 bases left between them. The CDR3 has 15 residues. Germline CDR1 is SGHVS and CDR2 is FNYEAQ. CDR3 DNA: TGTGCCAGCAGCTTCTTGCGCGACAGGAAAGATGAGCAGTTCTTC. Protein product: CASSFLRDRKDEQFF.

This clonotype was found many times. This sequence joins TRBV20-1 and TRBJ2-7; 8 bases fit TRBD2. Trimming at V came to 0 bases and at J to 6 bases, leaving 10 bases not matched to a gene. Germline-derived CDR1 and CDR2 are DFQATT and SNEGSKA (reference sequence). The CDR3 loop spans 15 amino acids. CDR3 nucleotide sequence: TGCAGTGCTAGAGATCCGGGACTAGACGTTGCCGAGCAGTACTTC. Amino acid sequence: CSARDPGLDVAEQYF.

This clonotype came up many times. The junction shows a germline mismatch at one end, possibly a read error. This CDR3 is CASSQERAELFF. As DNA, the CDR3 is TGTGCCAGCAGCCAAGAGAGGGCTGAGCTGTTCTTC. V is TRBV7-2 and J is TRBJ2-1; perhaps TRBD2 as D (5 bases). The CDR3 has 12 residues. CDR1 and CDR2 from the germline V gene are SGHTA and FQGNSA.

This clonotype has at least ten counts. The chain employs TRBV2 and TRBJ2-1; 7 bases are shared with TRBD1. The germline V gene encodes CDR1 SNHLY and CDR2 FYNNEI. This CDR3 comprises 13 residues. The junction had 4 bases not matched to a gene; V was cut back by 6 bases and J by 5 bases. The CDR3 nucleotides read TGTGCCAGCAGGACAGGGTGGAACAATGAGCAGTTCTTC. It specifies CASRTGWNNEQFF.

At least ten counts were recorded for this clonotype. The chain joins TRBV7-2 to TRBJ2-5; no definite D call. The CDR3 is 14 amino acids. Germline V CDR1 and CDR2: SGHTA, FQGNSA. V was shortened by 0 bases and J by 5 bases, with 10 bases between the two germline ends. This CDR3 reads CASSLALVSETQYF. The CDR3 DNA follows: TGTGCCAGCAGCTTAGCGCTAGTATCGGAGACCCAGTACTTC. The full variable domain, rest sourced from reference TRBV7-2 and TRBJ2-5, is GAGVSQSPSNKVTEKGKDVELRCDPISGHTALYWYRQSLGQGLEFLIYFQGNSAPDKSGLPSDRFSAERTGGSVSTLTIQRTQQEDSAVYLCASSLALVSETQYFGPGTRLLVL.

In its sample, this clonotype was seen many times. The V gene is TRBV2, the J gene TRBJ2-3, with TRBD1 matching 8 bases. The CDR3 extends over 14 amino acids. The germline V gene has CDR1 SNHLY and CDR2 FYNNEI. Germline trimming cut 6 bases from V and 2 bases from J; bases unmatched to any gene: 4. The DNA for the CDR3 is TGTGCCAGCAGGCCGACAGGGGTCACAGATACGCAGTATTTT. As protein: CASRPTGVTDTQYF.

This clonotype was recorded at least ten times. The V call is TRBV6-2 or TRBV6-3, the J call TRBJ1-5; a possible D gene is TRBD1 (6 bases). The V and J ends lost 7 bases and 7 bases respectively, with 20 bases between them. The V gene's germline CDR1 is MNHEY and CDR2 SVGEGT. This CDR3 is 15 amino acids long. CDR3 coding DNA: TGTGCCAGCACCCTAGGGGGGTTGATACGGCAGCCCCAGCATTTT. Translating it yields CASTLGGLIRQPQHF.

V usage is TRBV10-2 and J usage is TRBJ2-5; 12 nucleotides agree with TRBD2. The CDR3 consists of 13 residues. Per the germline V gene, CDR1 is WSHSY and CDR2 is SAAADI. V dropped 10 bases and J dropped 5; count of bases not matched to a gene: 5. The CDR3, as DNA: TGCGCCACCGCTAGCGGGAGGGACGAGACCCAGTACTTC. Protein product: CATASGRDETQYF.

The V call is TRBV4-1, the J call TRBJ1-4, with 8 bases lining up with TRBD1. The J segment lost 7 bases and the V segment lost 2 bases, leaving 9 bases of the junction unmatched. CDR1 and CDR2 (germline): MGHRA, YSYEKL. This CDR3 is 16 amino acids long. The CDR3: CASSQSPRTGPEKLFF. The CDR3 DNA sequence: TGCGCCAGCAGCCAATCCCCGAGGACAGGGCCTGAAAAACTGTTTTTT.